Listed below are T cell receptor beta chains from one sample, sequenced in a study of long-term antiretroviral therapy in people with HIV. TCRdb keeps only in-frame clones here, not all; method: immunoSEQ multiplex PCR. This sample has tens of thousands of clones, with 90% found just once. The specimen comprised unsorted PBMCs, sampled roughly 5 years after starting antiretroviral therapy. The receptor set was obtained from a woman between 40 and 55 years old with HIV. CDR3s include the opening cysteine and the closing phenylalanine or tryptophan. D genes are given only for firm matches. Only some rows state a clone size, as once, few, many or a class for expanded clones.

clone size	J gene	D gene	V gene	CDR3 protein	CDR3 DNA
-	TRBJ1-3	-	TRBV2	CAIPDRGNTIYF	TGTGCCATCCCGGACAGAGGAAACACCATATATTTT
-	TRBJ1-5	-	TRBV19	CASSHRGINQPQHF	TGTGCCAGTAGTCACCGGGGGATCAATCAGCCCCAGCATTTT
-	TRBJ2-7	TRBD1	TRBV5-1	CASSSPGQGAAYEQYF	TGCGCCAGCAGCTCACCGGGACAGGGGGCGGCCTACGAGCAGTACTTC
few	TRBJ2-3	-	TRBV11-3	CASSLEGEGPTDTQYF	TGTGCCAGCAGCTTAGAAGGGGAAGGGCCCACAGATACGCAGTATTTT
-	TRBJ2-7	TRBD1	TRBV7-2	CASSPRGQGAYEQYF	TGTGCCAGCAGCCCCCGGGGACAGGGGGCCTACGAGCAGTACTTC
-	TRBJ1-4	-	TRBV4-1	CASSPGRGGSPENEKLFF	TGCGCCAGCAGCCCCGGAAGGGGGGGCTCTCCTGAGAATGAAAAACTGTTTTTT
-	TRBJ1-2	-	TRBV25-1	CASSQIWGGAGYTF	TGTGCCAGCAGTCAAATTTGGGGGGGGGCAGGCTACACCTTC
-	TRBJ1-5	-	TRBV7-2	CASSVAMGPRSNQPQHF	TGTGCCAGCAGCGTAGCAATGGGCCCGAGGAGCAATCAGCCCCAGCATTTT
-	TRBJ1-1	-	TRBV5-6	CASSPGFNTEAFF	TGTGCCAGCAGCCCCGGTTTTAACACTGAAGCTTTCTTT
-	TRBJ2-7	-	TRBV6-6	CASSYITGRGTYEQYF	TGTGCCAGCAGTTACATAACAGGGAGAGGGACCTACGAGCAGTACTTC
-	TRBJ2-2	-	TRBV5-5	CASSLGASANTGELFF	TGTGCCAGCAGCTTGGGGGCTAGCGCGAACACCGGGGAGCTGTTTTTT
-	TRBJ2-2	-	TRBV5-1	CASTLGHMNTGELFF	TGCGCCAGCACCCTCGGACACATGAACACCGGGGAGCTGTTTTTT
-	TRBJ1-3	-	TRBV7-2	CASSRGDSGNTIYF	TGTGCCAGCAGCCGGGGAGACTCTGGAAACACCATATATTTT
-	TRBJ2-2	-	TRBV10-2	CASIPYTGELFF	TGCGCCAGCATCCCTTACACCGGGGAGCTGTTTTTT
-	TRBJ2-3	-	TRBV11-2	CASSPTSITQYF	TGTGCCAGCAGCCCGACTAGTATCACGCAGTATTTT
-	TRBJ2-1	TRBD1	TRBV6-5	CASSYAGTGVRNEQFF	TGTGCCAGCAGTTACGCCGGGACAGGGGTTCGAAATGAGCAGTTCTTC
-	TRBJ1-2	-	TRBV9	CASSVTELQDGYTF	TGTGCCAGCAGCGTAACCGAGTTACAGGATGGCTACACCTTC
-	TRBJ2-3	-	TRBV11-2	CASSSGSGLTTDTQYF	TGTGCCAGCAGCTCGGGAAGTGGACTAACCACAGATACGCAGTATTTT
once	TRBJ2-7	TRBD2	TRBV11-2	CASSFVNPGGSYEQYF	TGTGCCAGCAGCTTTGTCAATCCGGGGGGATCCTACGAGCAGTACTTC
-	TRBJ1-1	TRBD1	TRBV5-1	CASSLTRGQGYTEAFF	TGCGCCAGCAGCTTAACCAGAGGACAGGGTTACACTGAAGCTTTCTTT
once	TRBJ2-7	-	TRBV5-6	CASSLGQREQYF	TGTGCCAGCAGCTTGGGACAGCGAGAGCAGTACTTC
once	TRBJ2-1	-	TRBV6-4	CASSDRGGDYNEQFF	TGTGCCAGCAGTGACCGGGGCGGGGACTACAATGAGCAGTTCTTC
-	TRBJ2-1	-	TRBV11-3	CASSLGFNEQFF	TGTGCCAGCAGCTTAGGTTTTAATGAGCAGTTCTTC
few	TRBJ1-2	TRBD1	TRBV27	CASSSDRALNYGYTF	TGTGCCAGCAGTTCTGACAGGGCCCTTAACTATGGCTACACCTTC
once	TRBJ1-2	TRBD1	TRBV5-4	CASSLEGGSGYGYTF	TGTGCCAGCAGCTTGGAAGGGGGCAGCGGGTATGGCTACACCTTC
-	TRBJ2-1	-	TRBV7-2	CASSLSTRRGGFDSQFF	TGTGCCAGCAGCTTAAGTACTCGGAGGGGGGGATTCGATTCGCAGTTCTTC
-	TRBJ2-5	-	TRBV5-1	CASSLPRAETQYF	TGCGCCAGCAGCCTCCCCAGGGCGGAGACCCAGTACTTC
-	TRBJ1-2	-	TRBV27	CASSISRAEDHGYTF	TGTGCCAGCAGTATCTCCAGGGCTGAGGACCATGGCTACACCTTC
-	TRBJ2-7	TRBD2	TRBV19	CASSIDHASGSYEQYF	TGTGCCAGTAGTATAGATCACGCTAGCGGTTCCTACGAGCAGTACTTC
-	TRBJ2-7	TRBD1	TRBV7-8	CASSTPLSGQATYEQYF	TGTGCCAGCAGCACCCCCCTTTCGGGACAGGCCACCTACGAGCAGTACTTC
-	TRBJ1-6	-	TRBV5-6	CASSLVQDQNSPLHF	TGTGCCAGCAGCTTGGTACAGGATCAAAATTCACCCCTCCACTTT
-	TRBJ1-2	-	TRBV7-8	CASSRGTENYGYTF	TGTGCCAGCAGCCGGGGGACGGAGAACTATGGCTACACCTTC
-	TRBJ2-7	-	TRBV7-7	CASSTQSGGEQYF	TGTGCCAGCAGCACCCAGTCTGGGGGCGAGCAGTACTTC
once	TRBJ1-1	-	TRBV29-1	CSVALNTEAFF	TGCAGCGTTGCGCTGAACACTGAAGCTTTCTTT
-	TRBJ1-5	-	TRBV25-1	CASSEWGGTGNQPQHF	TGTGCCAGCAGTGAATGGGGAGGGACTGGGAATCAGCCCCAGCATTTT
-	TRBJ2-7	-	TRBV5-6	CASRFRGQQYF	TGTGCCAGCAGATTTCGGGGACAGCAGTACTTC
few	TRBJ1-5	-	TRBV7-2	CASSLARDQPQHF	TGTGCCAGCAGCTTAGCGCGGGATCAGCCCCAGCATTTT
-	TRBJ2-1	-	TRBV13	CASSLGSLGGSTYNEQFF	TGTGCCAGCAGCTTAGGGAGTTTAGGGGGTTCGACCTACAATGAGCAGTTCTTC
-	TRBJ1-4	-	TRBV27	CASSGSRVQGLEKLFF	TGTGCCAGCAGTGGGTCCAGGGTGCAAGGTTTGGAAAAACTGTTTTTT
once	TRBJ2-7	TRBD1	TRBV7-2	CASSLEQGYEQYF	TGTGCCAGCAGCTTAGAACAGGGGTACGAGCAGTACTTC
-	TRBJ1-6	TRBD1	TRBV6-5	CASSQDRDYNSPLHF	TGTGCCAGCAGTCAGGACAGGGACTATAATTCACCCCTCCACTTT
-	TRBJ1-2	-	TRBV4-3	CASSQVLGHDGYTF	TGCGCCAGCAGCCAAGTATTGGGACACGATGGCTACACCTTC
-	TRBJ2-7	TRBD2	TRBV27	CASSRTSGSYEQYF	TGTGCCAGCAGCAGGACTAGCGGGAGTTACGAGCAGTACTTC
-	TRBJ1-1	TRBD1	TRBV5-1	CASSLGQTGAGGEAFF	TGCGCCAGCAGCTTGGGACAGACAGGGGCCGGGGGTGAAGCTTTCTTT